This entry is about one T cell receptor (beta chain). Antigen specificity is unknown. CDR1 SGHTA and CDR2 FQGTGA come from the germline V gene. Trimming stripped 0 bases from V and 3 bases from J, with 9 bases between. The CDR3 consists of 15 residues. Some clones are missing from TCRdb's copy, which holds only in-frame ones; the method was immunoSEQ multiplex PCR. The data show more than 30,000 clones, more than 80% seen once. The data stem from a study of radiotherapy plus CTLA-4 blockade in lung cancer. On the study more broadly: With 25% to 40% of patients having disease control, objective responses were seen in 15% to 20%.

Patients in the study, people with chemo-refractory metastatic non-small-cell lung cancer, received focal radiation plus ipilimumab CTLA-4 blockade. Broader study findings: Together with interferon-beta, which increased in serum after radiation, early dynamic changes in blood T cell clones were reportedly the best predictors of response. Tumor-origin TCR clones grew in blood after radiotherapy plus ipilimumab.

The rearrangement joins TRBV7-3 to TRBJ2-1; tentatively, D is TRBD2 (6 bases). The specimen comprised peripheral blood, sampled from a patient treated with radiotherapy plus ipilimumab. The sequence derives from a human donor with non-small cell lung cancer that progressed on radiotherapy plus ipilimumab. CDR3 region: CASSLTADYYNEQFF. CDR3 coding DNA: TGTGCCAGCAGCTTAACAGCGGACTACTACAATGAGCAGTTCTTC. Using reference TRBV7-3 and TRBJ2-1 for the parts outside the CDR3, the full variable domain is GAGVSQTPSNKVTEKGKYVELRCDPISGHTALYWYRQSLGQGPEFLIYFQGTGAADDSGLPNDRFFAVRPEGSVSTLKIQRTERGDSAVYLCASSLTADYYNEQFFGPGTRLTVL.